What follows describes a single T cell receptor beta chain. The germline V gene encodes CDR1 SGHTA and CDR2 FQGNSA. V was shortened by 2 bases and J by 10 bases, with 12 bases between the two germline ends. CDR3 length: 14 residues. The data were obtained in a study of blood T cell repertoires in COVID-19. Authors' analysis steps: Amplification with reference gene primers provided the estimates of nucleated cell counts. Generated by immunoSEQ multiplex PCR, the TCRdb table keeps only in-frame clones and is missing some. Clonal size and the V and J genes are those of that table, whereas D and trimming came from the DNA. The sample includes about 170,000 clones, more than 85% of them seen just once.

Sequencing was performed on peripheral blood. The sequence derives from a woman of 80 years or more with COVID-19, enrolled during active disease. The rearrangement uses TRBV7-2 and TRBJ1-6; no firm D call. The CDR3 nucleotides read TGTGCCAGCAGCTTAAGTGGTAGTGTCTCACCCCTCCACTTT. Residues: CASSLSGSVSPLHF.